This T cell receptor (beta chain) is drawn from a study of blood T cell repertoires in COVID-19. Only in-frame clones appear in the TCRdb table, and some are missing; sequencing was by immunoSEQ multiplex PCR. The sample contains over 300,000 clones, approximately 82% of which appear only once. The trim removed 3 bases at V and 2 bases at J, leaving 3 bases unmatched. This CDR3 comprises 14 residues. The V gene's germline CDR1 is MGHDK and CDR2 SYGVNS. Sequencing was carried out using peripheral blood. The chain is built from TRBV25-1 and TRBJ2-5, with TRBD1 matching 7 bases. The clonotype comes from a woman aged 45-65 years with acute or convalescent COVID-19. CDR3 in amino acids: CASSDAGGQETQYF. The CDR3 DNA follows: TGTGCCAGCAGTGACGCAGGGGGACAAGAGACCCAGTACTTC.